The 17 T cell receptor beta chains listed next were all sequenced from one sample in a study of OX40 agonist ivuxolimab in advanced cancers. TCRdb keeps only in-frame clones here, not all; method: immunoSEQ multiplex PCR. The table lists about 90,000 clones, about 90% of them singletons. The sample here was CD4+ or CD8+ T cells sorted from blood, taken in a trial of the OX40 agonist ivuxolimab. These receptors came from an adult with an advanced solid tumor such as melanoma, head and neck, liver or kidney cancer.

The chain couples TRBV7-6 to TRBJ2-3; the match to TRBD2 covers 9 bases. J gave up 7 bases and V 5 bases, and 7 bases lay outside the gene matches. CDR3 size: 14 residues. In germline, CDR1 is SGHVS, CDR2 FNYEAQ. The CDR3 bases are TGTGCCAGCAGCCAGGGACTAGCCCCAAATACGCAGTATTTT. The encoded protein is CASSQGLAPNTQYF.

The chain carries TRBV27 and TRBJ2-5; tentatively, D is TRBD2 (5 bases). The J call may be in error: the DNA end matches TRBJ2-7 better. The CDR3 totals 14 residues. Looked up from germline, CDR1 is MNHEY and CDR2 is SMNVEV (reference sequence). CDR3 nucleotides: TGTGCCAGCAGCTTGGAGGCCGGACCCTACGAGCAGTACTTC. Amino acids: CASSLEAGPYEQYF.

The chain uses TRBV18 and TRBJ2-7; D possibly corresponds to TRBD2 (5 bases). CDR3 size: 13 residues. Trimming took off 5 bases at V and 9 bases at J, with 17 bases between the two ends. Germline loops: CDR1 KGHSH, CDR2 LQKENI. The CDR3 DNA is TGTGCCAGCTCATCCCTCGAGGGCTCGGGGCAGTACTTC. This encodes CASSSLEGSGQYF.

The V call is TRBV25-1, the J call TRBJ1-1, with a weak D call TRBD1 (5 bases). This CDR3 region has 15 residues. Germline CDR1 reads MGHDK; CDR2 reads SYGVNS. Trimming took 1 base from V and 3 from J, leaving 12 bases between them. The CDR3 region is CASSEWGEVDTEAFF. CDR3 nucleotides: TGTGCCAGCAGTGAATGGGGGGAGGTAGACACTGAAGCTTTCTTT. Full variable domain (rest looked up from reference TRBV25-1 and TRBJ1-1): EADIYQTPRYLVIGTGKKITLECSQTMGHDKMYWYQQDPGMELHLIHYSYGVNSTEKGDLSSESTVSRIRTEHFPLTLESARPSHTSQYLCASSEWGEVDTEAFFGQGTRLTVV.

This clone has a single count. The chain has TRBV28 and TRBJ1-5; the D gene is possibly TRBD1 (6 bases). Trimming removed 4 bases at V and 2 bases at J, with 9 bases between. CDR1 is MDHEN and CDR2 is SYDVKM in the germline V gene. The CDR3 is 14 residues long. The CDR3 region has the DNA TGTGCCAGCAGTTCGTGGACAGGCAATCAGCCCCAGCATTTT. Translated: CASSSWTGNQPQHF.

The rearrangement links TRBV6-1 to TRBJ2-7; D might be TRBD1 (6 bases). The CDR3 spans 13 residues. V dropped 4 bases and J dropped 3 bases, with 10 bases sitting between them. Germline CDR1 and CDR2: MNHNS and SASEGT. This CDR3 is CASSAQGYYEQYF. The CDR3 nucleotides are TGTGCCAGCAGTGCTCAGGGGTACTACGAGCAGTACTTC.

CDR3 protein: CASSFEYQGEGYTF. CDR3 DNA sequence: TGTGCCAGCAGCTTTGAATACCAGGGGGAAGGCTACACCTTC. J is TRBJ1-2 and V is TRBV5-6, with 7 nucleotides matching TRBD1. Trimming cost V 2 bases and J 8 bases; bases outside gene matches: 9. This CDR3 region has 14 residues. Looked up from germline, CDR1 is SGHDT and CDR2 is YYEEEE.

This chain connects TRBV7-9 to TRBJ2-7; D gene unclear. CDR3 length equals 14 residues. Trimming pared 4 bases from V and 0 bases from J, leaving 10 bases between. The germline V gene encodes CDR1 SEHNR and CDR2 FQNEAQ (reference sequence). Written as DNA, the CDR3 is TGTGCCAGCAGCTCTAACATGGGCTCCTACGAGCAGTACTTC. This encodes CASSSNMGSYEQYF.

V usage is TRBV11-2 and J usage is TRBJ2-1, with TRBD2 identical over 9 bases. V trimming: 1 base; J trimming: 6 bases; junction bases outside the gene matches: 4. CDR1 and CDR2 (germline): SGHAT, FQNNGV. This CDR3 region has 15 residues. CDR3 in amino acids: CASSLVSGRPNEQFF. CDR3 sequence (DNA): TGTGCCAGCAGCTTAGTGAGCGGGAGGCCCAATGAGCAGTTCTTC.

The V and J genes are TRBV6-5 and TRBJ1-5, with a possible D match to TRBD1 (5 bases). Germline V CDR1 and CDR2: MNHEY, SVGAGI. The CDR3 contains 13 residues. Trimming removed 5 bases at V and 3 bases at J, with 8 bases between. This CDR3 is CASSQGPNQPQHF. In nucleotides, the CDR3 is TGTGCCAGCAGTCAGGGTCCCAATCAGCCCCAGCATTTT.

This chain links TRBV5-1 with TRBJ2-5; 13 bases fit TRBD2. CDR1 is SGHRS, CDR2 YFSETQ, per germline. V lost 4 bases, J lost 4 bases, and 10 bases stayed unmatched. This CDR3 spans 17 amino acids. In nucleotides, the CDR3 is TGCGCCAGCAGCCGCGACCCACTAGCGGGAGGGGGAGAGACCCAGTACTTC. Protein: CASSRDPLAGGGETQYF. Based on the CDR3 plus reference TRBV5-1 and TRBJ2-5, the full variable domain is KAGVTQTPRYLIKTRGQQVTLSCSPISGHRSVSWYQQTPGQGLQFLFEYFSETQRNKGNFPGRFSGRQFSNSRSEMNVSTLELGDSALYLCASSRDPLAGGGETQYFGPGTRLLVL.

V is TRBV10-3 and J is TRBJ2-3; D remains ambiguous. Germline CDR1 is ENHRY and CDR2 is SYGVKD. Trimming left V 6 bases short and J 2 bases short, with 9 bases between. The CDR3 contains 13 residues. In nucleotides, the CDR3 is TGTGCCATCAGCGGACGGTCCACAGATACGCAGTATTTT. Its translation: CAISGRSTDTQYF.

The rearrangement joins TRBV27 to TRBJ2-7; D is possibly TRBD1 or TRBD2 (6 bases each). Germline lookup yields CDR1 MNHEY and CDR2 SMNVEV (reference sequence). This CDR3 contains 14 residues. Trimming cost V 6 bases and J 2 bases, with 14 bases left between them. CDR3 nucleotides: TGTGCCAGCAGCAACGGTGGGGGGCCCTACGAGCAGTACTTC. This translates into CASSNGGGPYEQYF.

The chain has TRBV27 and TRBJ2-7; a possible D gene is TRBD2 (5 bases). CDR1 and CDR2 (germline): MNHEY, SMNVEV (reference sequence). The CDR3 contains 12 residues. V gave up 8 bases and J gave up 7 bases, with 15 bases separating them. As DNA, the CDR3 is TGTGCCAGCCTCGGACCGCCGGGGGAGCAGTACTTC. Its translation: CASLGPPGEQYF.

The chain employs TRBV27 and TRBJ2-7; D remains unclear. Germline-derived CDR1 and CDR2 are MNHEY and SMNVEV (reference sequence). V was clipped by 5 bases and J by 2 bases, with 16 bases between them. The CDR3 is 15 residues long. This CDR3 is CASSPTLDNTYEQYF. CDR3 sequence (DNA): TGTGCCAGCAGTCCGACCCTGGATAACACCTACGAGCAGTACTTC.

V is TRBV27 and J is TRBJ1-2; tentatively, D is TRBD1 (6 bases). The CDR3 contains 14 residues. Between the trimmed V and J ends, which lost 6 bases and 0 bases, there was a span of 11 bases. Germline V CDR1 and CDR2: MNHEY, SMNVEV (reference sequence). Here the CDR3 DNA reads TGTGCCAGCAGCGAACAGGGACCTAACTATGGCTACACCTTC. Translated, it gives CASSEQGPNYGYTF.

The rearrangement uses TRBV7-9 and TRBJ2-7, with no clear D. V gave up 8 bases and J gave up 2 bases, with 7 bases separating them. The CDR3 extends over 11 amino acids. Germline V gene lookup returns CDR1 SEHNR and CDR2 FQNEAQ (reference sequence). Here the CDR3 DNA reads TGTGCCAGCTCCTATGCCTACGAGCAGTACTTC. It specifies CASSYAYEQYF. Looking up the rest from reference TRBV7-9 and TRBJ2-7 gives the full variable domain: DTGVSQNPRHKITKRGQNVTFRCDPISEHNRLYWYRQTLGQGPEFLTYFQNEAQLEKSRLLSDRFSAERPKGSFSTLEIQRTEQGDSAMYLCASSYAYEQYFGPGTRLTVT.